This TCR beta chain was documented in a study of T cell responses to AZD1222 COVID-19 vaccine. Of note for this clone: Its target is unknown.

Germline V lookup: CDR1 MNHEY, CDR2 SVGAGI. The CDR3 covers 12 residues. Trimming removed 5 bases at V and 9 bases at J, with 11 bases between. Study-level points and caveats: Nearly half of the spike-specific TCRs reportedly recognize variant regions that carry no mutations.

Generated by immunoSEQ multiplex PCR, the TCRdb table keeps only in-frame clones and is missing some. Of some 200,000 clones in the sample, roughly 92% were seen once. The sequence was obtained from an adult who received the AZD1222 COVID-19 vaccine. This specimen was peripheral blood, taken 28 days after the second AZD1222 dose. The rearrangement uses TRBV6-5 and TRBJ1-5; D call uncertain. The CDR3 coding sequence is TGTGCCAGCAGTCCCAGACTGGGGCCCCAGCATTTT. It yields the protein CASSPRLGPQHF.